The 8 T cell receptor beta chains below were found in one sample sequenced in a study of blood T cell repertoires in COVID-19. The repertoire was sequenced with immunoSEQ multiplex PCR; TCRdb's copy has only in-frame clones and lacks some. The sample yields 65,000 to 95,000 clones, approximately 91% seen once. Sequencing was done on a sample of peripheral blood. The receptors here all came from a man in his fifties or sixties with COVID-19, enrolled during active disease.

This chain connects TRBV5-1 to TRBJ2-3; TRBD2 aligns across 14 bases. J was trimmed by 7 bases and V by 3 bases; bases with no gene match: 16. The CDR3 has 19 residues. The germline gives CDR1 SGHRS, CDR2 YFSETQ. The CDR3 is CASSSSATSGRADMNTQYF. CDR3 nucleotide sequence: TGCGCCAGCAGCTCCTCCGCGACTAGCGGGAGGGCCGATATGAATACGCAGTATTTT.

The chain joins TRBV7-9 to TRBJ1-1, with D perhaps TRBD1 (6 bases). Germline V CDR1 and CDR2: SEHNR, FQNEAQ (reference sequence). Trimming stripped 4 bases from V and 1 base from J, with 10 bases between. The CDR3 is made up of 14 amino acids. The CDR3 here is CASSSTGTNTEAFF. The CDR3 nucleotides read TGTGCCAGCAGCTCGACAGGTACGAACACTGAAGCTTTCTTT.

This rearrangement joins TRBV9 to TRBJ2-7; 9 bases fit TRBD1. CDR3 length: 15 residues. Germline CDR1 reads SGDLS; CDR2 reads YYNGEE. Trimming took 4 bases from V and 0 from J; bases not matched to a gene: 5. CDR3 protein: CASSPPGQGSYEQYF. DNA of the CDR3: TGTGCCAGCAGCCCTCCGGGACAGGGCTCCTACGAGCAGTACTTC.

The chain combines TRBV6-5 with TRBJ2-1; 10 nucleotides agree with TRBD1. The CDR3 runs 14 residues. Germline CDR1 and CDR2: MNHEY and SVGAGI. V lost 6 bases, J lost 9 bases, and 8 bases stayed unmatched. CDR3 sequence: CASRGGQGNTEQFF. The CDR3 region has the DNA TGTGCCAGCAGGGGGGGACAGGGGAATACTGAGCAGTTCTTC.

V usage is TRBV29-1 and J usage is TRBJ2-3; tentative D call: TRBD1 (6 bases). V lost 7 bases to trimming and J lost 4 bases, with 15 bases between them. Germline V gene sequence: CDR1 SQVTM, CDR2 ANQGSEA. The CDR3 is made up of 13 amino acids. The CDR3 bases are TGCAGCGCAATACAGGGTCGGGCAGATACGCAGTATTTT. The encoded protein is CSAIQGRADTQYF.

V usage is TRBV9 and J usage is TRBJ2-7, with 7 bases matching TRBD2. This CDR3 contains 14 residues. The V and J ends lost 2 bases and 0 bases, in that order; junction bases with no gene match: 2. Per the germline V gene, CDR1 is SGDLS and CDR2 is YYNGEE. This chain's CDR3 is CASSVGGDSYEQYF. CDR3 nucleotides: TGTGCCAGCAGCGTTGGGGGGGACTCCTACGAGCAGTACTTC.

The V gene is TRBV5-3, the J gene TRBJ1-5, with 11 nucleotides matching TRBD1. Being an ORF, TRBV5-3 has a function that is uncertain. V dropped 2 bases and J dropped 3; count of bases not matched to a gene: 22. This CDR3 is built from 22 residues. The CDR3 bases are TGTGCCAGAAGCTTTTGCTTCACAAGCCCGGGACAGGGGGACATTCTCAATCAGCCCCAGCATTTT. This codes for CARSFCFTSPGQGDILNQPQHF.

The chain recombines TRBV7-2 with TRBJ2-7; 9 nucleotides match TRBD2. CDR1 and CDR2 from the germline V gene are SGHTA and FQGNSA. Trimming cost V 5 bases and J 2 bases; bases outside gene matches: 4. This CDR3 spans 14 amino acids. The CDR3 spells CASSQAGGPYEQYF. The CDR3, as DNA: TGTGCCAGCAGCCAGGCGGGAGGGCCCTACGAGCAGTACTTC.